This T cell receptor (beta chain) was observed in a study of blood T cell repertoires in COVID-19. In the study overall: The United States, Italy and Spain provided the acute and convalescent COVID-19 samples. Sources were T cells, B-cell-depleted T cells, or PBMCs; the material itself was cDNA or gDNA.

Looked up from germline, CDR1 is SNHLY and CDR2 is FYNNEI. V lost 6 bases, J lost 0 bases, and 13 bases stayed unmatched. The CDR3 consists of 18 residues. The table lists this clone with a few counts. In the original processing: How many nucleated cells were present was estimated from reference gene primer amplification. The protocol was immunoSEQ multiplex PCR, while the TCRdb copy is restricted to in-frame clones and leaves out a portion. The V and J calls and the clone size are those of that table, but D and trimming were determined from the DNA. The sample carries about 190,000 clones, around 83% recorded once.

The clonotype originates from a woman aged 40 to 50 with acute or convalescent COVID-19. This sequence joins TRBV2 and TRBJ1-5, with TRBD1 matching 8 bases. Sequencing input: peripheral blood. The CDR3 reads CASRIVTGGEYSNQPQHF. In DNA form, the CDR3 reads TGTGCCAGCAGAATTGTTACAGGGGGGGAGTATAGCAATCAGCCCCAGCATTTT.